This record covers a single T cell receptor (beta chain). Its antigen is unknown. These data originate in a study of T cell responses to AZD1222 COVID-19 vaccine. Study results and limitations: Variant regions that are unmutated are reportedly the target of nearly half of spike-specific TCRs. The donor group comprised mostly white British people and more females; the analysis possibly underestimated clonal diversity.

Germline V gene lookup returns CDR1 MNHNY and CDR2 SVGAGI (reference sequence). Trimming stripped 6 bases from V and 6 bases from J, with 15 bases between. The CDR3 is made up of 14 amino acids. Sequencing was performed with immunoSEQ multiplex PCR; in TCRdb, only in-frame clones are kept and a portion is missing. The table has approximately 150,000 clones, around 94% seen once. This clonotype originated in an adult in good health. This chain uses TRBV6-6 with TRBJ1-5, with a possible D match to TRBD1 (5 bases). The sample was peripheral blood, taken on day 0 of AZD1222 vaccination. The CDR3 DNA reads TGTGCCAGCAGAGGACAATTAAGTGGTCAGCCCCAGCATTTT. Amino acids: CASRGQLSGQPQHF.